This is a list of T cell receptor beta chains from one sample in a study of blood T cell repertoires in COVID-19. TCRdb's table, derived via immunoSEQ multiplex PCR, lists solely in-frame clones and lacks some. The table has about 400,000 clones, roughly 86% seen once. Sequenced material: peripheral blood. The receptors here all came from a human donor in a cohort sampled during active COVID-19. The CDR3 runs from the conserved cysteine through the conserved F or W. Fields, in order: D gene, clone size, J gene, V gene, CDR3 DNA, CDR3 protein. A D gene is named only where the DNA matches it firmly. Clone sizes are given selectively: once, few, many, or a class where the clone is expanded.

D: -; size: once; J: TRBJ2-5; V: TRBV20-1; DNA: TGCAGTGCTAGTCAAACAAGGGACTCTTGGGAGACCCAGTACTTC; CDR3: CSASQTRDSWETQYF
D: -; size: -; J: TRBJ1-2; V: TRBV30; DNA: TGTGCCTGGAGTAGGAGTTCAGACTATGGCTACACCTTC; CDR3: CAWSRSSDYGYTF
D: -; size: -; J: TRBJ1-5; V: TRBV6-6; DNA: TGTGCCAGCAGTTATGGCCGAGACAGCCACAATCAGCCCCAGCATTTT; CDR3: CASSYGRDSHNQPQHF
D: -; size: -; J: TRBJ1-2; V: TRBV10-3; DNA: TGTGCCATCACAAATTCCCCCATTGTGGGGGCCCGGTACTATGGCTACACCTTC; CDR3: CAITNSPIVGARYYGYTF
D: -; size: -; J: TRBJ1-1; V: TRBV7-3; DNA: TGTGCCAGCAGCGCCCGCCGGGACACTGAAGCTTTCTTT; CDR3: CASSARRDTEAFF
D: -; size: -; J: TRBJ2-5; V: TRBV12-3/TRBV12-4; DNA: TGTGCCAGCAGTTTAGGAGTAGAACGGGCCCAGTACTTC; CDR3: CASSLGVERAQYF
D: -; size: -; J: TRBJ2-6; V: TRBV4-2; DNA: TGTGCCAGCAGCCAACGGGCCTCCGGGGACTCTGGGGCCAACGTCCTGACTTTC; CDR3: CASSQRASGDSGANVLTF
D: TRBD1; size: -; J: TRBJ2-1; V: TRBV11-2; DNA: TGTGCCAGCAGCACAGATGGGACAGGGGCAAATGAGCAGTTCTTC; CDR3: CASSTDGTGANEQFF
D: -; size: -; J: TRBJ2-5; V: TRBV5-1; DNA: TGCGCCAGCAGCTTGGCAGGGGGGCGTGATGAGACCCAGTACTTC; CDR3: CASSLAGGRDETQYF
D: -; size: -; J: TRBJ2-1; V: TRBV4-1; DNA: TGCGCCAGCAGCCAAGATCGGAGCGGCGGAAGCTCCTACAATGAGCAGTTCTTC; CDR3: CASSQDRSGGSSYNEQFF
D: -; size: -; J: TRBJ1-1; V: TRBV6-1; DNA: TGTGCCAGCAGTGAAGGTTTTAGGGCCAGGGGGAACACTGAAGCTTTCTTT; CDR3: CASSEGFRARGNTEAFF
D: -; size: -; J: TRBJ1-4; V: TRBV15; DNA: TGTGCCACCAGCACCCGCCCCGCGGGGGTGCGGAGAGAAAAACTGTTTTTT; CDR3: CATSTRPAGVRREKLFF
D: -; size: once; J: TRBJ1-2; V: TRBV29-1; DNA: TGCAGCGTTTCTTTAGGGGGGGGCTATGGCTACACCTTC; CDR3: CSVSLGGGYGYTF
D: TRBD1; size: -; J: TRBJ2-2; V: TRBV11-3; DNA: TGTGCCAGCAGCTTAGTCGGGACAGGGAACACCGGGGAGCTGTTTTTT; CDR3: CASSLVGTGNTGELFF
D: -; size: once; J: TRBJ1-4; V: TRBV6-5; DNA: TGTGCCAGCAGACGGACTAATGAAAAACTGTTTTTT; CDR3: CASRRTNEKLFF
D: -; size: -; J: TRBJ2-5; V: TRBV5-6; DNA: TGTGCCAGCAGCGTAGGGGAAGAAGAGACCCAGTACTTC; CDR3: CASSVGEEETQYF
D: TRBD1; size: -; J: TRBJ1-2; V: TRBV7-9; DNA: TGTGCCAGCAGCTTAGACACAGGGGAAGATGGCTACACCTTC; CDR3: CASSLDTGEDGYTF
D: -; size: -; J: TRBJ1-6; V: TRBV2; DNA: TGTGCCAGCAGTGAACAGGCCCCCTATAATTCACCCCTCCACTTT; CDR3: CASSEQAPYNSPLHF
D: TRBD1; size: -; J: TRBJ2-5; V: TRBV7-7; DNA: TGTGCCAGCAGTCTAGCAGGGGGCGAGACCCAGTACTTC; CDR3: CASSLAGGETQYF
D: -; size: few; J: TRBJ2-7; V: TRBV11-2; DNA: TGTGCCAGCAGCAAGACTATCGAGCAGTACTTC; CDR3: CASSKTIEQYF
D: TRBD1; size: -; J: TRBJ1-3; V: TRBV3-1/TRBV3-2; DNA: TGTGCCAGCAGCCACGGACAGGACGACTCTGGAAACACCATATATTTT; CDR3: CASSHGQDDSGNTIYF
D: TRBD1; size: -; J: TRBJ2-1; V: TRBV9; DNA: TGTGCCAGCAGCGCCTCATACAGGGGGCACTCCTACAATGAGCAGTTCTTC; CDR3: CASSASYRGHSYNEQFF
D: TRBD1; size: -; J: TRBJ2-1; V: TRBV28; DNA: TGTGCCGAATCAACAGGGGGATTTTACAATGAGCAGTTCTTC; CDR3: CAESTGGFYNEQFF
D: TRBD1; size: -; J: TRBJ1-5; V: TRBV19; DNA: TGTGCCAGTAGTGTCGGGACAGGGGATCATCAGCCCCAGCATTTT; CDR3: CASSVGTGDHQPQHF
D: TRBD1; size: -; J: TRBJ1-6; V: TRBV6-1; DNA: TGTGCCAGCAGTGAAGAGACATGGACAGGGAGGAATAATTCACCCCTCCACTTT; CDR3: CASSEETWTGRNNSPLHF
D: -; size: -; J: TRBJ1-1; V: TRBV11-2; DNA: TGTGCCAGCAGCTTAGTGGCAGGGGTGAACACTGAAGCTTTCTTT; CDR3: CASSLVAGVNTEAFF
D: TRBD2; size: -; J: TRBJ2-7; V: TRBV3-1/TRBV3-2; DNA: TGTGCCGGCAGCCCGGGACTAGCGGGAGATACAGGGCAGTACTTC; CDR3: CAGSPGLAGDTGQYF